This note documents a single T cell receptor beta chain sequence. The antigen is unknown. This entry is derived from a study of beta chain features in type 1 diabetes. Turning to the study itself: Researchers looked at approximately 110,000,000 sorted cells across all samples. Study results and caveats: Shorter TCRB CDR3s, moderately but significantly so, marked every one of the four CD4+ subsets in Type 1 diabetes patients. Healthy donors had naive, central memory and Treg TCRB repertoires that appeared less similar than those seen among patients.

The authors reverse transcribed all of the isolated RNA, so sequencing captured expressed TCRB transcripts. About 3.6 million reads per sample on average were obtained from naive, central memory and regulatory T cell samples. Sequenced by immunoSEQ multiplex PCR; TCRdb stores in-frame clones only, minus some. The sample lists over 100,000 clones; less than 20% were seen once. Trimming took off 4 bases at V and 6 bases at J, with 22 bases between the two ends. The CDR3 sequence is 16 residues long. Germline loops: CDR1 MNHNY, CDR2 SVGAGI (reference sequence). The chain employs TRBV6-6 and TRBJ2-7; D possibly uses TRBD1 or TRBD2 (5 bases each). The clonotype was recovered from a man aged 25-40 years with type 1 diabetes. The sequenced sample was central memory CD4+ T cells from blood. The chain's CDR3 is CASSWGWQVNVAEQYF. CDR3 DNA sequence: TGTGCCAGCAGTTGGGGGTGGCAGGTGAACGTTGCCGAGCAGTACTTC.